These 8 T cell receptor beta chains were sequenced from one sample in a study of T-cell reconstitution after alpha-beta-depleted transplantation in children. Molecular barcoding with unique molecular identifiers was used for the TCRbeta library. Each CDR3 protein is one row after TCRdb ran MiXCR on the PCR reads. The data show 500,000 or so distinct CDR3 sequences, 32% seen once. Material: PBMCs from the stem cell graft donor, obtained from the stem cell graft. These receptors were obtained from a human donor who donated a stem cell graft to a child with aplastic anemia.

The J gene is TRBJ1-1, the V gene TRBV9, with 11 positions matching TRBD1. Germline CDR1 reads SGDLS; CDR2 reads YYNGEE. The CDR3 consists of 18 residues. Germline trimming cut 2 bases from V and 4 bases from J; bases unmatched to any gene: 13. CDR3 DNA: TGTGCCAGCAGCGTCCAGCCCGGGACAGGGGGATCCGGCACTGAAGCTTTCTTT. This sequence encodes CASSVQPGTGGSGTEAFF. Based on the CDR3 plus reference TRBV9 and TRBJ1-1, the full variable domain is DSGVTQTPKHLITATGQRVTLRCSPRSGDLSVYWYQQSLDQGLQFLIQYYNGEERAKGNILERFSAQQFPDLHSELNLSSLELGDSALYFCASSVQPGTGGSGTEAFFGQGTRLTVV.

The J gene is TRBJ2-5, the V gene TRBV9; 13 nucleotides line up with TRBD2. The V gene end was trimmed by 3 bases and the J gene end by 5 bases; junction bases not matched to a gene: 4. The germline CDR1 and CDR2 sequences are SGDLS and YYNGEE. The CDR3 runs 15 residues. CDR3 loop: CASSGGLAGIETQYF. CDR3 in DNA: TGTGCCAGCAGCGGGGGACTAGCGGGAATCGAGACCCAGTACTTC.

This clonotype came up a few times. The chain combines TRBV6-1 with TRBJ2-7; 7 bases are shared with TRBD1. V lost 8 bases and J lost 0; bases outside the gene matches: 7. Germline CDR1 reads MNHNS; CDR2 reads SASEGT. This CDR3 spans 14 amino acids. As DNA, the CDR3 is TGTGCCAGCGGATTGACAGGGCCCTCCTACGAGCAGTACTTC. Its protein is CASGLTGPSYEQYF.

The rearrangement links TRBV14 to TRBJ2-7; tentative D call: TRBD1 (5 bases). The CDR3 covers 15 residues. CDR1 and CDR2 from the germline V gene are SGHDN and FVKESK. The ends were cut back, 0 bases at V and 2 bases at J, with 11 bases in the middle. The CDR3 region is CASSQDRTPTYEQYF. The CDR3 DNA reads as TGTGCCAGCAGCCAAGACAGGACACCGACCTACGAGCAGTACTTC.

The chain recombines TRBV9 with TRBJ2-5; the match to TRBD2 covers 8 bases. CDR1 is SGDLS, CDR2 YYNGEE, per germline. V lost 5 bases to trimming and J lost 5 bases; unmatched junction nucleotides: 8. The CDR3 totals 14 residues. The CDR3: CASSPSGSLETQYF. The CDR3, as DNA: TGTGCCAGCAGTCCAAGCGGGAGTTTGGAGACCCAGTACTTC.

This clonotype was picked up a small number of times. The rearrangement links TRBV20-1 to TRBJ2-3; a weak D match, TRBD2 (7 bases). The CDR3 runs to 16 residues. Germline assignment: CDR1 DFQATT and CDR2 SNEGSKA (reference sequence). Trimming removed 3 bases from V and 2 bases from J, with 18 bases in between. CDR3 DNA: TGCAGTGCTAGCCGAAGAAGGGGGAGGGCCACAGATACGCAGTATTTT. Residues: CSASRRRGRATDTQYF.

The V gene is TRBV4-3, the J gene TRBJ2-1, with D tentatively TRBD1 or TRBD2 (5 bases each). Trimming stripped 0 bases from V and 8 bases from J, with 17 bases between. The germline V gene encodes CDR1 LGHNA and CDR2 YSLEER. The CDR3 is 16 residues long. The DNA of the CDR3 is TGCGCCAGCAGCCAAGAATACGGCCCTCGGGGCCATGAGCAGTTCTTC. Protein sequence: CASSQEYGPRGHEQFF.

This clonotype was found many times. V is TRBV6-5 and J is TRBJ1-1, with 9 bases fitting TRBD1. The CDR3 is 12 amino acids. Germline CDR1 is MNHEY and CDR2 is SVGAGI. After removal of 8 bases from V and 5 bases from J, the junction contained 3 bases not matched to a gene. The CDR3 is CASRDRVTEAFF. The DNA for the CDR3 is TGTGCCAGCCGGGACAGGGTTACTGAAGCTTTCTTT.